Below, 5 T cell receptor beta chains from the same sample are listed, as sequenced in a study of PD-1 blockade in classical Hodgkin lymphoma. Time point: cycle 4 day 1 (C4D1), after 5 to 7 weeks of nivolumab. Each patient experienced a relapse that followed autologous stem cell transplantation, and brentuximab vedotin exposure varied. Only in-frame clones appear in the TCRdb table, and some are missing; sequencing was by immunoSEQ multiplex PCR. The sample includes about 39,000 clones, roughly 78% of them seen just once. The source material was peripheral blood mononuclear cells (PBMCs), sampled before the fourth cycle of nivolumab. These receptors were taken from a human donor with classical Hodgkin lymphoma.

This clone was recorded a few times. The rearrangement joins TRBV2 to TRBJ1-5, with TRBD1 matching over 7 bases. The CDR3 extends over 20 amino acids. V dropped 2 bases and J dropped 0; count of bases not matched to a gene: 16. Looked up from germline, CDR1 is SNHLY and CDR2 is FYNNEI. CDR3 amino acids: CASSESRRTGGPYSNQPQHF. The CDR3 DNA sequence: TGTGCCAGCAGTGAATCCCGTCGGACAGGAGGGCCTTATAGCAATCAGCCCCAGCATTTT.

This chain connects TRBV11-1 to TRBJ1-3; 8 bases align to TRBD1. Germline V lookup: CDR1 SGHAT, CDR2 FQDESV (reference sequence). The CDR3 loop spans 18 amino acids. With 4 bases clipped from V and 2 bases from J, the junction kept 13 bases outside the gene matches. CDR3 residues: CASSSSSGYRGTGNTIYF. The CDR3 bases are TGTGCCAGCAGCTCGTCGAGCGGATACAGGGGGACTGGAAACACCATATATTTT.

CDR3 region: CASSLGAGASSEAFF. The CDR3 DNA sequence: TGTGCCAGCAGCTTAGGGGCAGGGGCCTCCAGTGAAGCTTTCTTT. V usage is TRBV7-2 and J usage is TRBJ1-1; maybe TRBD1 (6 bases). The CDR3 is 15 amino acids. Germline V gene sequence: CDR1 SGHTA, CDR2 FQGNSA. V gave up 1 base and J gave up 7 bases, with 16 bases separating them.

This clone was found a few times. This chain joins TRBV2 and TRBJ2-7, with no clear D. Germline-derived CDR1 and CDR2 are SNHLY and FYNNEI. The CDR3 runs to 13 residues. V was shortened by 7 bases and J by 0 bases, with 10 bases between the two germline ends. The DNA for the CDR3 is TGTGCCAGCACGGCGGTATTCTCCTACGAGCAGTACTTC. Protein: CASTAVFSYEQYF.

The CDR3 region is CASSRTTGANVLTF. In nucleotides, the CDR3 is TGTGCCAGTAGTCGGACGACTGGGGCCAACGTCCTGACTTTC. The rearrangement joins TRBV19 to TRBJ2-6; no reliable D call. The V end was cut by 5 bases, the J end by 2 bases, with 7 bases between. The germline V gene has CDR1 LNHDA and CDR2 SQIVND (reference sequence). This CDR3 contains 14 residues.